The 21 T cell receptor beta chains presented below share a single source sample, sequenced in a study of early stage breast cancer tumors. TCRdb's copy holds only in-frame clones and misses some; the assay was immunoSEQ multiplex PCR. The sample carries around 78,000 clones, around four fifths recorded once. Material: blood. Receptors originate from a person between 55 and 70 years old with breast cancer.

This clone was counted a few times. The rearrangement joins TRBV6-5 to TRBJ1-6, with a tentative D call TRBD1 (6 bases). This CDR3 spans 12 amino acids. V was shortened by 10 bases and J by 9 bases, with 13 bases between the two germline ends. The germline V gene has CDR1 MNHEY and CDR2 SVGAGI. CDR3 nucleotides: TGTGCCACCAGGACAGATTTTTCACCCCTCCACTTT. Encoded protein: CATRTDFSPLHF.

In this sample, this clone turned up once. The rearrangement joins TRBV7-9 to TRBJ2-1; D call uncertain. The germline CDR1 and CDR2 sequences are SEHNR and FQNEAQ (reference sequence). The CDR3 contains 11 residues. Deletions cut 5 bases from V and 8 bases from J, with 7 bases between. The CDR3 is CASSPLHEQFF. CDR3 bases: TGTGCCAGCAGCCCCTTACATGAGCAGTTCTTC. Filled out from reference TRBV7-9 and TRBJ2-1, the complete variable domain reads DTGVSQNPRHKITKRGQNVTFRCDPISEHNRLYWYRQTLGQGPEFLTYFQNEAQLEKSRLLSDRFSAERPKGSFSTLEIQRTEQGDSAMYLCASSPLHEQFFGPGTRLTVL.

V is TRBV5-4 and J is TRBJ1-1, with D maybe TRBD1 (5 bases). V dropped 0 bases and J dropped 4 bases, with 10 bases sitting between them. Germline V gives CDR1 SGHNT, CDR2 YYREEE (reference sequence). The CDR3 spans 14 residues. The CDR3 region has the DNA TGTGCCAGCAGCTTGGCCGGGGGAAGCACTGAAGCTTTCTTT. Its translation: CASSLAGGSTEAFF.

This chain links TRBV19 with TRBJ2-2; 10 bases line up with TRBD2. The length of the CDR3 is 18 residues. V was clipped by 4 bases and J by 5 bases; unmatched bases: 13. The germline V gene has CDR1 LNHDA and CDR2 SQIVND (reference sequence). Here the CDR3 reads CASSRGSLAGAGTGELFF. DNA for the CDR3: TGTGCCAGTAGTAGGGGTAGCCTAGCGGGAGCGGGGACCGGGGAGCTGTTTTTT.

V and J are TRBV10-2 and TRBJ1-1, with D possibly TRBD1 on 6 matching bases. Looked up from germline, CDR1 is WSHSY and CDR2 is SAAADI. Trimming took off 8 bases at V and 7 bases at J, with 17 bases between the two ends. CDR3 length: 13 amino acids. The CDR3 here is CASWPTGTLEAFF. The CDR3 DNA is TGCGCCAGCTGGCCTACTGGGACACTTGAAGCTTTCTTT.

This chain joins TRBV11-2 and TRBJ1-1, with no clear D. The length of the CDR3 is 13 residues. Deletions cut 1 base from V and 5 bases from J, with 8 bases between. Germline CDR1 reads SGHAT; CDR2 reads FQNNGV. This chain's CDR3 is CASSLVWGTEAFF. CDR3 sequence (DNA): TGTGCCAGCAGCTTAGTTTGGGGAACTGAAGCTTTCTTT.

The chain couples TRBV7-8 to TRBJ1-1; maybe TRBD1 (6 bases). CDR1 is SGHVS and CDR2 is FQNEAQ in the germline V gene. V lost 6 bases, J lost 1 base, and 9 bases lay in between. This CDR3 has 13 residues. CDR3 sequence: CASSPTGNTEAFF. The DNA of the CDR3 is TGTGCCAGCAGTCCGACAGGGAACACTGAAGCTTTCTTT.

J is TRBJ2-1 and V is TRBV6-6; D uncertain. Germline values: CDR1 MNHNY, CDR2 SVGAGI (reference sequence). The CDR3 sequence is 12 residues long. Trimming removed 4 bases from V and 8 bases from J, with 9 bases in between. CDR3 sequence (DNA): TGTGCCAGCAGTTCTACGACTGATGAGCAGTTCTTC. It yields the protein CASSSTTDEQFF.

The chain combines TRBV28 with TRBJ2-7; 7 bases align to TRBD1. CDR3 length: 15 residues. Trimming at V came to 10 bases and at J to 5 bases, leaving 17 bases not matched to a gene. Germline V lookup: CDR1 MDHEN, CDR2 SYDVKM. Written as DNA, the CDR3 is TGTGCCACCCAGGGGAACAGGGGAAGTTGGGACGAGCAGTACTTC. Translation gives CATQGNRGSWDEQYF.

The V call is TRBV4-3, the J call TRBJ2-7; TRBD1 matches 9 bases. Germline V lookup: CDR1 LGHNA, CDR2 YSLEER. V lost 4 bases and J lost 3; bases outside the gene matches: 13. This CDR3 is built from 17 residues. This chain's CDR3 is CASSRETGGADRYEQYF. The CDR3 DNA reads TGCGCCAGCAGCCGGGAAACAGGGGGCGCGGACCGCTACGAGCAGTACTTC.

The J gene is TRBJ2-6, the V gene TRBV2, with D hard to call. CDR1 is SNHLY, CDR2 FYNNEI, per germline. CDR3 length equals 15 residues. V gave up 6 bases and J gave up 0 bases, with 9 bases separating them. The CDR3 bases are TGTGCCAGCAGCGTGACCGACTCTGGGGCCAACGTCCTGACTTTC. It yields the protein CASSVTDSGANVLTF.

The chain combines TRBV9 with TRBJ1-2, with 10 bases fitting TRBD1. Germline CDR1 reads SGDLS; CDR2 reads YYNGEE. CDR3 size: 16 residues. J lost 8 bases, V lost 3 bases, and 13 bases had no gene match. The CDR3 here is CASSGSRDRGRNGYTF. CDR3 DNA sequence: TGTGCCAGCAGCGGGAGCCGGGACAGGGGACGGAACGGCTACACCTTC. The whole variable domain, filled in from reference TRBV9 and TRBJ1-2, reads DSGVTQTPKHLITATGQRVTLRCSPRSGDLSVYWYQQSLDQGLQFLIQYYNGEERAKGNILERFSAQQFPDLHSELNLSSLELGDSALYFCASSGSRDRGRNGYTFGSGTRLTVV.

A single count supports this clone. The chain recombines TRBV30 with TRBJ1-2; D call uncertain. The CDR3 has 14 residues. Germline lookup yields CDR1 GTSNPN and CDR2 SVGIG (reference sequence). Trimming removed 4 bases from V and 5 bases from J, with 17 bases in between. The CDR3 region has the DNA TGTGCCTGGACTCGAATAGGGAGTGGATATGGCTACACCTTC. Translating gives CAWTRIGSGYGYTF.

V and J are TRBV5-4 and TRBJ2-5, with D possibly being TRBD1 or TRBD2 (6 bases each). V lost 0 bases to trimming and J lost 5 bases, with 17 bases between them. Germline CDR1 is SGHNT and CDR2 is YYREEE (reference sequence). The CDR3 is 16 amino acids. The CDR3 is CASSLDPGGRGETQYF. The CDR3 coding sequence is TGTGCCAGCAGCTTGGATCCTGGGGGGCGCGGGGAGACCCAGTACTTC.

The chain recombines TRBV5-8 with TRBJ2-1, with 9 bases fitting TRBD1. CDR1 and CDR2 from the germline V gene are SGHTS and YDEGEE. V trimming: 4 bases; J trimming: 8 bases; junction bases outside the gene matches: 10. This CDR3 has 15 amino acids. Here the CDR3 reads CASSPLGQGIDEQFF. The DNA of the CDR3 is TGTGCCAGCAGCCCGCTGGGACAGGGTATCGATGAGCAGTTCTTC.

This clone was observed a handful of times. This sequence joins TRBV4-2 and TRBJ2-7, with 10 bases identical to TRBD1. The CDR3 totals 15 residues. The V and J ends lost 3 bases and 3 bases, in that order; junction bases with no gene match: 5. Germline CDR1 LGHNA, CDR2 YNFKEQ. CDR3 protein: CASSQGTGEGYEQYF. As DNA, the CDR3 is TGTGCCAGCAGCCAGGGGACAGGGGAGGGCTACGAGCAGTACTTC.

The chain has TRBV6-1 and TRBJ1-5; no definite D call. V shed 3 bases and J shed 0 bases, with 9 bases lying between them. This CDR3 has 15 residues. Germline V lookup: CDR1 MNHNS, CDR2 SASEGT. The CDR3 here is CASSDDLGSNQPQHF. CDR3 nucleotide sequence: TGTGCCAGCAGTGACGACTTGGGTAGCAATCAGCCCCAGCATTTT.

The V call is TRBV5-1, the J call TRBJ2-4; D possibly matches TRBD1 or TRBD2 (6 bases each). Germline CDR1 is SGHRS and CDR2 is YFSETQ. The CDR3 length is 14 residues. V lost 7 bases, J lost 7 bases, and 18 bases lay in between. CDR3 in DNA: TGCGCCAGCTCGGAGGGACACACGCGGAACATTCAGTACTTC. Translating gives CASSEGHTRNIQYF.

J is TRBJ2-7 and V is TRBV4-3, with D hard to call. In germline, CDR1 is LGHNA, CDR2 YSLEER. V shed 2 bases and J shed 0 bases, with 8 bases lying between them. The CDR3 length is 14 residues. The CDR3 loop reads CASSQYLNSYEQYF. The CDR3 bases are TGCGCCAGCAGCCAATATCTAAACTCCTACGAGCAGTACTTC.

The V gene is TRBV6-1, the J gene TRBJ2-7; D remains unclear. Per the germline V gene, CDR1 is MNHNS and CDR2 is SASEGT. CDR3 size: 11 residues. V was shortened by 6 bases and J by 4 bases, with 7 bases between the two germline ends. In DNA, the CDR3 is TGTGCCAGCAGGCTAGTTTACGAGCAGTACTTC. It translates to CASRLVYEQYF.

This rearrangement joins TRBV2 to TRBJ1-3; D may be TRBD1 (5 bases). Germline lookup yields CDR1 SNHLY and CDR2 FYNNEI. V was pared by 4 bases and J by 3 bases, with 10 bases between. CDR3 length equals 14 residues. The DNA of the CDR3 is TGTGCCAGCAGTGGGGGGGGGATTGGAAACACCATATATTTT. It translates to CASSGGGIGNTIYF.